This TCR beta chain was observed in a study of T cell responses to AZD1222 COVID-19 vaccine. Study results and caveats: Clonal diversity was possibly underestimated, and the donors were mostly white British, with more females.

Notes on this clone: What it binds is unknown.

Profiling relied on immunoSEQ multiplex PCR, and the TCRdb table lists in-frame clones only, not all of them. The top ten clones hold about 0.91% of a sample with approximately 120,000 clones, over 90% of them seen once. Trimming removed 1 base at V and 6 bases at J, with 12 bases between. The CDR3 spans 15 residues. CDR1 MNHEY and CDR2 SVGAGI come from the germline V gene. This sequence originates from an adult in good health. The rearrangement joins TRBV6-5 to TRBJ2-2; D is possibly TRBD1 or TRBD2 (5 bases each). The starting material was peripheral blood, obtained on day 0 of AZD1222 vaccination. CDR3 loop: CASSYWQRGAGELFF. The CDR3, as DNA: TGTGCCAGCAGTTACTGGCAGAGGGGCGCCGGGGAGCTGTTTTTT.